Reported below is one T cell receptor (beta chain). The entry originates in a study of cytomegalovirus exposure and HLA in healthy donors. From germline, CDR1 is MNHEY and CDR2 SVGAGI. The CDR3 is 16 residues long. V shed 0 bases and J shed 10 bases, with 21 bases lying between them. Vbeta (60) and Jbeta (13) primers were used in the PCR. This table comes from immunoSEQ multiplex PCR, and its TCRdb copy is limited to in-frame clones, with some not included. Altogether 100,000 or so clones are present, 76% being singletons, with the ten largest covering more than 8%. This clonotype was obtained from a man aged 40-49 years in good health and CMV-seropositive. V usage is TRBV6-5 and J usage is TRBJ1-1; tentative D call: TRBD1 (6 bases). The sample consisted of PBMCs. CDR3 coding DNA: TGTGCCAGCAGTTACTCGCGGACAGACTCGGGATCGCTAGCTTTCTTT. This encodes CASSYSRTDSGSLAFF.